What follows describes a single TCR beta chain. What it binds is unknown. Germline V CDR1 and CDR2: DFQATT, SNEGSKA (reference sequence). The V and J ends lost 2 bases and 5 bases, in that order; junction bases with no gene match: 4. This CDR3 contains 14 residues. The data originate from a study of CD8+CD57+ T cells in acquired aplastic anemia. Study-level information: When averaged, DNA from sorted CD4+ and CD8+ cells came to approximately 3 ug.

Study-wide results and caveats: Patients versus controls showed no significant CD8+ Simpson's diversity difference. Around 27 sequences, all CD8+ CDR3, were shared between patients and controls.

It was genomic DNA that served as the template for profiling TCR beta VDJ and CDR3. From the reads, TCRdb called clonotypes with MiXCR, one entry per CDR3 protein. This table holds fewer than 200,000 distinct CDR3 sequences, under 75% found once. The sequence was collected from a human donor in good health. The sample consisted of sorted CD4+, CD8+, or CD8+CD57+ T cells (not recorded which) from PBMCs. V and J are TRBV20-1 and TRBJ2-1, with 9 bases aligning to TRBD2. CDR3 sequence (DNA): TGCAGTGCTAGATCCCGACTAGCGGACAATGAGCAGTTCTTC. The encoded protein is CSARSRLADNEQFF.